This T cell receptor beta chain is drawn from a study of CD8+ T cells in alopecia areata. The treatment: oral pan-JAK inhibitor, 5-10 mg twice daily. Samples from alopecia areata patients were lesional scalp punch biopsies and peripheral blood. The germline V gene encodes CDR1 SQVTM and CDR2 ANQGSEA. Unmatched junction bases numbered 17, after V lost 7 bases and J lost 10 bases. The CDR3 is made up of 16 amino acids. This clone turned up a few times. RNA, once extracted, was reverse transcribed into cDNA for use as the sequencing template. Sequencing was performed with immunoSEQ multiplex PCR; in TCRdb, only in-frame clones are kept and a portion is missing. Here the sample spans 90,000 to 150,000 clones, more than 45% being singletons.

The clonotype originates from a human donor with alopecia areata. This chain links TRBV29-1 with TRBJ2-1; 12 positions match TRBD2. Sequencing used CD4+ T cells sorted from blood, obtained at week 4, from a patient treated with tofacitinib. CDR3 DNA: TGCAGCGCCAAAAGTGGGACTAGCGGGCCCGGAACGGAGCAGTTCTTC. Protein product: CSAKSGTSGPGTEQFF.